The 6 T cell receptor beta chains below all came from one sample that was sequenced in a study of CD8+CD57+ T cells in acquired aplastic anemia. TCR beta VDJ and CDR3 profiles were obtained from a genomic DNA template. TCRdb reanalysed the reads using MiXCR and keeps one entry per CDR3 protein. This sample has about 190,000 distinct CDR3 sequences, with approximately 50% found just once. The sequenced sample consisted of sorted CD4+, CD8+, or CD8+CD57+ T cells (not recorded which) from PBMCs. The origin of the receptors is a human donor in good health, serving as a control.

This rearrangement joins TRBV10-1 to TRBJ2-3; D not resolved. The germline CDR1 and CDR2 sequences are WNHNN and SYGVQD (reference sequence). The CDR3 runs 16 residues. Trimming stripped 0 bases from V and 3 bases from J, with 13 bases between. The CDR3 nucleotides read TGCGCCAGCAGTGAGTCGAAGCGTTCCCTAACAGATACGCAGTATTTT. This gives the protein CASSESKRSLTDTQYF.

The CDR3 sequence is CSARGTSGGYEQYF. The CDR3 DNA reads as TGCAGTGCTAGAGGGACTAGCGGGGGATACGAGCAGTACTTC. The rearrangement uses TRBV20-1 and TRBJ2-7, with TRBD2 matching 13 bases. Trimming removed 1 base from V and 4 bases from J; junction bases left unmatched: 1. Germline V gene data show CDR1 as DFQATT and CDR2 as SNEGSKA (reference sequence). The CDR3 contains 14 residues.

This clonotype occurred many times. The chain recombines TRBV6-5 with TRBJ1-1; 10 nucleotides line up with TRBD1. Trimming removed 10 bases from V and 6 bases from J; junction bases left unmatched: 8. This CDR3 comprises 13 residues. Per germline, CDR1 MNHEY and CDR2 SVGAGI. In DNA form, the CDR3 reads TGTGCCACTAAAGGACAGGGGGGACCTGAAGCTTTCTTT. This codes for CATKGQGGPEAFF.

The V and J genes are TRBV7-8 and TRBJ2-3; D unresolved. CDR1 and CDR2 from the germline V gene are SGHVS and FQNEAQ. The CDR3 spans 13 residues. With 0 bases removed from V and 6 bases from J, the gap between germline ends came to 7 bases. The CDR3 here is CASSLALQDTQYF. CDR3 coding DNA: TGTGCCAGCAGCTTAGCCCTACAGGATACGCAGTATTTT.

This clonotype was found many times. V is TRBV6-6 and J is TRBJ1-3; TRBD1 might be the D (5 bases). The CDR3 consists of 15 residues. Germline loops: CDR1 MNHNY, CDR2 SVGAGI (reference sequence). V was shortened by 5 bases and J by 4 bases, with 15 bases between the two germline ends. DNA of the CDR3: TGTGCCAGCAGTGAAGCTGGGGCCTCCGGAAACACCATATATTTT. Translation: CASSEAGASGNTIYF.

This clonotype came up a few times. It may be a read error: a sequence one base away is much more abundant. The J gene is TRBJ1-6, the V gene TRBV12-3 or TRBV12-4; TRBD1 aligns across 9 bases. J lost 4 bases, V lost 4 bases, and 11 bases had no gene match. The CDR3 covers 18 residues. CDR3 bases: TGTGCCAGCAGTTACGTGGTCAGCGGGACAGGGTATAATTCACCCCTCCACTTT. Translation: CASSYVVSGTGYNSPLHF.